Presented here are 15 T cell receptor beta chains from one specimen sequenced in a study of graft-versus-host responses after intestinal transplantation. Sequencing was performed with immunoSEQ multiplex PCR; in TCRdb, only in-frame clones are kept and a portion is missing. Here the sample spans 90,000 to 120,000 clones, approximately 90% being singletons. Antigens for these TCRs are unknown. The sample here was unstimulated CD4+ T cells sorted from spleen or lymph node cells, taken before transplant. These TCRs come from a human donor who was the organ donor for an intestinal transplant.

This clone has only one observation. The chain recombines TRBV2 with TRBJ1-2; D ambiguous. The CDR3 runs to 12 residues. The germline gives CDR1 SNHLY, CDR2 FYNNEI. The germline V and J ends were trimmed by 3 bases and 3 bases, with 5 bases remaining between them. CDR3 coding DNA: TGTGCCAGCAGTGAGGGCTACTATGGCTACACCTTC. Translated, it gives CASSEGYYGYTF.

The V gene is TRBV12-1, the J gene TRBJ2-7; the D call TRBD1 from the table was never checked on the DNA. TRBV12-1 counts as a pseudogene. The CDR3 has 14 residues. CDR3 in amino acids: CASSFNRSSYEQYF. CDR3 nucleotide sequence: TGTGCCAGCAGCTTTAACAGGAGCTCCTACGAGCAGTACTTC.

Here the CDR3 reads CASSLTSGGPQNIQYF. As DNA, the CDR3 is TGTGCCAGCAGTCTGACTAGCGGGGGACCTCAAAACATTCAGTACTTC. The rearrangement joins TRBV27 to TRBJ2-4; 12 bases line up with TRBD2. The CDR3 totals 16 residues. With 5 bases clipped from V and 5 bases from J, the junction kept 7 bases outside the gene matches. CDR1 and CDR2 (germline): MNHEY, SMNVEV (reference sequence).

The chain joins TRBV2 to TRBJ2-5, with D hard to call. With 3 bases removed from V and 5 bases from J, the gap between germline ends came to 7 bases. Germline V gene data show CDR1 as SNHLY and CDR2 as FYNNEI. This CDR3 has 12 residues. The CDR3 DNA is TGTGCCAGCAGTGACCTACGGGAGACCCAGTACTTC. Residues: CASSDLRETQYF.

V is TRBV4-1 and J is TRBJ1-4, with D perhaps matching TRBD1 (6 bases). V was cut by 4 bases and J by 8 bases, with 23 bases left in between. The CDR3 contains 17 residues. CDR1 and CDR2 (germline): MGHRA, YSYEKL. The CDR3 protein is CASSLTGTRTGEEKLFF. The CDR3 DNA reads as TGCGCCAGCAGCCTTACCGGGACAAGAACCGGAGAGGAAAAACTGTTTTTT.

V and J are TRBV6-9 and TRBJ2-1; 7 bases align to TRBD2. The CDR3 spans 16 residues. Looked up from germline, CDR1 is MNHGY and CDR2 is SVAAGI. The ends lost 6 bases at V and 5 bases at J; junction bases unmatched: 13. The CDR3 region has the DNA TGTGCCAGCAGCTGCCGCTTTCTAGCGGTTAACAATGAGCAGTTCTTC. This sequence encodes CASSCRFLAVNNEQFF.

The chain joins TRBV19 to TRBJ2-7; 9 bases fit TRBD2. The CDR3 contains 15 residues. Germline CDR1 is LNHDA and CDR2 is SQIVND (reference sequence). Losses at the gene ends were 5 bases for V and 2 bases for J; bases not matched to a gene: 7. The CDR3 reads CASSHRGRGAYEQYF. CDR3 coding DNA: TGTGCCAGTAGTCATCGCGGGAGGGGCGCCTACGAGCAGTACTTC.

The chain joins TRBV7-2 to TRBJ2-5; D is undetermined. Germline CDR1 reads SGHTA; CDR2 reads FQGNSA. CDR3 size: 16 residues. Trimming removed 6 bases from V and 5 bases from J, with 22 bases in between. DNA for the CDR3: TGTGCCAGCAGTTCCAGGCTCTCAAAGATCGGGGAGACCCAGTACTTC. Its translation: CASSSRLSKIGETQYF.

The J gene is TRBJ2-1, the V gene TRBV11-3, with 11 bases fitting TRBD2. J lost 3 bases, V lost 3 bases, and 4 bases had no gene match. The germline CDR1 and CDR2 sequences are SGHNT and YENEEA. The CDR3 sequence is 16 residues long. CDR3 nucleotides: TGTGCCAGCAGCTTTCACCTAGCGGGGGGCTACAATGAGCAGTTCTTC. This codes for CASSFHLAGGYNEQFF.

This chain connects TRBV7-2 to TRBJ1-5; D remains ambiguous. V gave up 1 base and J gave up 4 bases, with 11 bases separating them. This CDR3 is 15 amino acids long. Germline CDR1 SGHTA, CDR2 FQGNSA. CDR3 DNA: TGTGCCAGCAGCTTAGTGCCAATCACTAATCAGCCCCAGCATTTT. It translates to CASSLVPITNQPQHF.

The V gene is TRBV5-8, the J gene TRBJ2-2, with D unresolved. Looked up from germline, CDR1 is SGHTS and CDR2 is YDEGEE. Trimming cost V 7 bases and J 1 base, with 23 bases left between them. The CDR3 covers 18 residues. The CDR3: CASPEAIRRAMNTGELFF. The CDR3 DNA sequence: TGTGCCAGCCCCGAGGCTATCCGGCGCGCAATGAACACCGGGGAGCTGTTTTTT.

The J gene is TRBJ1-4, the V gene TRBV5-4; weak D call: TRBD1 (6 bases). The CDR3 length is 13 residues. CDR1 is SGHNT and CDR2 is YYREEE in the germline V gene (reference sequence). Trimming took 1 base from V and 5 from J, leaving 6 bases between them. The CDR3 region is CASSLTGNEKLFF. The CDR3 nucleotides read TGTGCCAGCAGCTTGACAGGGAATGAAAAACTGTTTTTT.

This rearrangement joins TRBV6-5 to TRBJ2-1, with 10 bases matching TRBD2. Germline V CDR1 and CDR2: MNHEY, SVGAGI. This CDR3 has 16 amino acids. After removal of 4 bases from V and 1 base from J, the junction contained 4 bases not matched to a gene. The CDR3 region is CASSFFSGGSYNEQFF. The DNA for the CDR3 is TGTGCCAGCAGTTTTTTTAGCGGGGGGTCCTACAATGAGCAGTTCTTC.

The gene calls are TRBV9 and TRBJ1-3, with 7 bases aligning to TRBD1. Germline V lookup: CDR1 SGDLS, CDR2 YYNGEE. The J segment lost 1 base and the V segment lost 0 bases, leaving 4 bases of the junction unmatched. The CDR3 loop spans 16 amino acids. CDR3 DNA sequence: TGTGCCAGCAGCGTAGAGGCAGGGGGTTCTGGAAACACCATATATTTT. Residues: CASSVEAGGSGNTIYF.

This chain connects TRBV7-9 to TRBJ1-6, with D maybe TRBD1 (5 bases). V was pared by 5 bases and J by 2 bases, with 16 bases between. The CDR3 consists of 17 residues. From germline, CDR1 is SEHNR and CDR2 FQNEAQ (reference sequence). The CDR3 DNA reads TGTGCCAGCAGCACTCAAGGGGAGATACCCTATAATTCACCCCTCCACTTT. This gives the protein CASSTQGEIPYNSPLHF.